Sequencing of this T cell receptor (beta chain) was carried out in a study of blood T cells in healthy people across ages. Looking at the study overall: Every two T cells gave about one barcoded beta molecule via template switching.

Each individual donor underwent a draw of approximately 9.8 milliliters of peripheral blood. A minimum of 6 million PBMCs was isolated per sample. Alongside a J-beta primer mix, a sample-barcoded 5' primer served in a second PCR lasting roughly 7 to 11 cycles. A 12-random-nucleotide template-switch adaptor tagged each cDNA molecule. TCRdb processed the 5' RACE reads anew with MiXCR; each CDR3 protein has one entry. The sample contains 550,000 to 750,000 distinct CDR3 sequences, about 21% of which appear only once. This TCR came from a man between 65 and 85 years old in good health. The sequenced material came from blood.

In nucleotides, the CDR3 is TGTGCCAGCAGCTCCGAGGTGTCTGCACTGTTTTTT. It encodes CASSSEVSALFF. The chain has TRBV11-2 and TRBJ1-4; D is uncertain. V was clipped by 4 bases and J by 13 bases, with 13 bases between them. This CDR3 region has 12 residues. Per germline, CDR1 SGHAT and CDR2 FQNNGV.